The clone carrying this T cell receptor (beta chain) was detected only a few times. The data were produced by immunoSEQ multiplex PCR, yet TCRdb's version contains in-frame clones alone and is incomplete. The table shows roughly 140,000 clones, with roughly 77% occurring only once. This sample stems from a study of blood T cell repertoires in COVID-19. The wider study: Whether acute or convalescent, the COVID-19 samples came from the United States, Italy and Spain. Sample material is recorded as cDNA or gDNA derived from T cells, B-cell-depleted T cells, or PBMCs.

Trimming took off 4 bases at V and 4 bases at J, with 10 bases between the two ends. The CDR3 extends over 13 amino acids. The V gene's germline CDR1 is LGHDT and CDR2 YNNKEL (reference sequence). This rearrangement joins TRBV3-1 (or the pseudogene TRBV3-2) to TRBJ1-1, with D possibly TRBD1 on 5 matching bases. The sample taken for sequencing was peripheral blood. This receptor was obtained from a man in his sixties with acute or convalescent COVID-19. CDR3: CASSLTRGTEAFF. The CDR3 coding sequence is TGTGCCAGCAGCCTGACTAGGGGCACTGAAGCTTTCTTT.